Listed below are T cell receptor beta chains from one sample, sequenced in a study of cytomegalovirus exposure and HLA in healthy donors. Profiling relied on immunoSEQ multiplex PCR, and the TCRdb table lists in-frame clones only, not all of them. This table has fewer than 250,000 clones, approximately 87% appearing once. Specimen: PBMCs. These receptor sequences come from a human donor in good health. The CDR3 runs from the conserved cysteine through the conserved F or W. A D gene is named only where the DNA matches it firmly. Rows give clone size only sometimes, using once, few, many, or a class for an expanded clone.

>TRBJ2-3|TRBD1|NA|TRBV7-2
CASSLAVTGPTNTQYF
TGTGCCAGCAGCTTAGCGGTGACAGGGCCTACGAATACGCAGTATTTT
>TRBJ2-2|NA|NA|TRBV6-6
CASPGAANTGELFF
TGTGCCAGCCCTGGGGCAGCGAACACCGGGGAGCTGTTTTTT
>TRBJ1-2|NA|NA|TRBV28
CASSFSGGAYGYTF
TGTGCCAGCAGTTTTAGCGGAGGGGCCTATGGCTACACCTTC
>TRBJ2-6|NA|few|TRBV6-5
CASSYSRQSGANVLTF
TGTGCCAGCAGTTACTCCAGACAGTCTGGGGCCAACGTCCTGACTTTC
>TRBJ2-7|TRBD2|NA|TRBV30
CAWSLRTSFYEQYF
TGTGCCTGGAGCTTAAGGACTAGCTTCTACGAGCAGTACTTC
>TRBJ2-2|TRBD1|NA|TRBV5-1
CASSLGQGNTGELFF
TGCGCCAGCAGCTTGGGACAGGGGAACACCGGGGAGCTGTTTTTT
>TRBJ2-1|TRBD2|NA|TRBV4-3
CASSQGTSGIDEQFF
TGCGCCAGCAGCCAAGGGACTAGCGGGATCGATGAGCAGTTCTTC
>TRBJ2-1|NA|NA|TRBV7-2
CASSLASGIYNEQFF
TGTGCCAGCAGCTTAGCTAGCGGAATTTACAATGAGCAGTTCTTC
>TRBJ1-1|NA|NA|TRBV9
CASSTGDEAFF
TGTGCCAGCAGTACGGGGGATGAAGCTTTCTTT
>TRBJ1-3|TRBD1|NA|TRBV15
CATSRDLGQGNTIYF
TGTGCCACCAGCAGAGATCTAGGACAGGGGAACACCATATATTTT
>TRBJ2-5|TRBD2|NA|TRBV6-6
CASGLAGDLETQYF
TGTGCCAGCGGTCTAGCGGGAGATTTAGAGACCCAGTACTTC
>TRBJ2-7|TRBD2|once|TRBV4-2
CASSQASGMGQYEQYF
TGTGCCAGCAGCCAAGCAAGCGGGATGGGGCAATACGAGCAGTACTTC
>TRBJ1-5|NA|NA|TRBV2
CASRSSGVDSNQPQHF
TGTGCCAGCAGGTCGAGCGGAGTGGATAGCAATCAGCCCCAGCATTTT
>TRBJ2-7|TRBD2|NA|TRBV7-9
CASSHGGGNEQYF
TGTGCCAGCAGCCACGGGGGGGGGAACGAGCAGTACTTC
>TRBJ1-2|NA|NA|TRBV5-1
CASSLGSGDYGYTF
TGCGCCAGCAGCTTGGGTTCCGGGGATTATGGCTACACCTTC
>TRBJ2-7|NA|NA|TRBV4-1
CATYYRDTSGEQYF
TGCGCCACCTACTACCGGGACACGAGCGGCGAGCAGTACTTC
>TRBJ2-7|TRBD1|NA|TRBV27
CASSLGDRVNEQYF
TGTGCCAGCAGTTTAGGGGACAGGGTTAACGAGCAGTACTTC
>TRBJ2-7|NA|NA|TRBV27
CASSLSGDFYEQYF
TGTGCCAGCAGTTTATCTGGGGACTTCTACGAGCAGTACTTC
>TRBJ2-3|NA|once|TRBV6-5
CASSPGRATDTQYF
TGTGCCAGCAGTCCAGGCAGGGCCACAGATACGCAGTATTTT
>TRBJ2-3|TRBD2|once|TRBV6-1
CASSEAVGTRATDTQYF
TGTGCCAGCAGTGAAGCCGTCGGGACTAGGGCCACAGATACGCAGTATTTT
>TRBJ1-5|NA|NA|TRBV19
CASSILIQDIRPQHF
TGTGCCAGTAGTATCTTGATACAGGATATTCGGCCCCAGCATTTT
>TRBJ2-5|NA|NA|TRBV7-9
CASSLASGHQVSQYF
TGTGCCAGCAGCTTAGCTTCAGGACACCAGGTATCCCAGTACTTC
>TRBJ1-2|NA|NA|TRBV6-1
CASSPAVNYGYTF
TGTGCCAGCAGTCCTGCAGTTAACTATGGCTACACCTTC
>TRBJ1-4|NA|few|TRBV23-1
CASSRRKLFF
TGCGCCAGCAGTCGGCGGAAACTGTTTTTT
>TRBJ1-2|NA|NA|TRBV9
CASSVSGGNYGYTF
TGTGCCAGCAGCGTATCAGGAGGGAACTATGGCTACACCTTC
>TRBJ1-2|NA|once|TRBV6-5
CASSPTGGYGYTF
TGTGCCAGCAGTCCTACGGGGGGCTATGGCTACACCTTC
>TRBJ2-1|TRBD2|NA|TRBV6-5
CASRRAGRGYNEQFF
TGTGCCAGCAGGCGAGCGGGGAGGGGATACAATGAGCAGTTCTTC